The clone carrying this TCR beta chain was detected only a few times. Its target is unknown. Amplification of TCR beta CDR3 regions used RNA as the template. Researchers ran a first-round RT-PCR on the TCR CDR3 using the HTBI primer set. TCRdb called the multiplex PCR reads again in MiXCR, with one record for every CDR3 protein. Among over 300,000 distinct CDR3 sequences listed, roughly 13% were seen once. There are 13 residues in the CDR3. Deletions cut 3 bases from V and 3 bases from J, with 9 bases between. Germline values: CDR1 MNHEY, CDR2 SVGEGT. The sample originates from a study of T cells in Graves' hyperthyroidism and ophthalmopathy. Study outcomes and limitations: Progression to ophthalmopathy was predicted a median of roughly 6.8 months early.

Sequencing was carried out using blood. The chain combines TRBV6-2 or TRBV6-3 with TRBJ2-7; D perhaps matches TRBD1 (5 bases). This clonotype was sampled from a woman aged 55-75 years with Graves' hyperthyroidism. The CDR3 reads CASSYQGIYEQYF. The DNA of the CDR3 is TGTGCCAGCAGTTATCAGGGTATCTACGAGCAGTACTTC.